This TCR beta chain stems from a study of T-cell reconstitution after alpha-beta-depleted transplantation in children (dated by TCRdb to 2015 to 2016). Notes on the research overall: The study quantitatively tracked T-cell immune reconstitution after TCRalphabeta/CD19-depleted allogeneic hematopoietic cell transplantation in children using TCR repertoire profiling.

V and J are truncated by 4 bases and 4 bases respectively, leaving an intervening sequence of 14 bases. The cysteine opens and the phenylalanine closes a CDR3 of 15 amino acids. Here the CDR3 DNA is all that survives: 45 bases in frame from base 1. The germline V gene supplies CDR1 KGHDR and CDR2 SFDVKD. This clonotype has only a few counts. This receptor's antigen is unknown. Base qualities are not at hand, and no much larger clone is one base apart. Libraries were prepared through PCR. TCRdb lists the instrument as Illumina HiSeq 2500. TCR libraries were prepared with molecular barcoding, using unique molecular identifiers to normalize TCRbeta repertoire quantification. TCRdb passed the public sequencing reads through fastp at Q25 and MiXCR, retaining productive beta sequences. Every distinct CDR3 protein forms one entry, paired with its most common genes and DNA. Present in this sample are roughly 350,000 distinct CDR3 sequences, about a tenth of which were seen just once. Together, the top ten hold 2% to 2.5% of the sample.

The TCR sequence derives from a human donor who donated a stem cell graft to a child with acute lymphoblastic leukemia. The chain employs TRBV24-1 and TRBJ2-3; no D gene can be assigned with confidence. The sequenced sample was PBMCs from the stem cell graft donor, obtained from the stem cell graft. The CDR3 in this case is CATSDLKRGADTQYF. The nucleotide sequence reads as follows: TGTGCCACCAGTGACCTGAAGCGCGGCGCAGATACGCAGTATTTT.